Listed below are T cell receptor beta chains from one sample, sequenced in a study of blood T cell repertoires in COVID-19. Profiled with immunoSEQ multiplex PCR; TCRdb holds only in-frame clones, not every one. The profile shows a few hundred thousand clones, approximately 86% of them singletons. The specimen was peripheral blood. The receptors come from a woman between 70 and 85 years old with COVID-19, enrolled during active disease. CDR3s include the opening cysteine and the closing phenylalanine or tryptophan. The D gene is left open where the match is weak. Rows give clone size only sometimes, using once, few, many, or a class for an expanded clone.

clone_size d_call j_call v_call cdr3_aa cdr3_nt
NA NA TRBJ1-3 TRBV7-2 CASSLGTGSGNTIYF TGTGCCAGCAGCTTAGGCACAGGGTCTGGAAACACCATATATTTT
NA NA TRBJ2-7 TRBV12-2 CATCYEQYF TGTGCAACTTGCTACGAGCAGTACTTC
NA NA TRBJ1-5 TRBV6-2/TRBV6-3 CASSHREMGNQPQHF TGTGCCAGCAGTCACAGGGAGATGGGCAATCAGCCCCAGCATTTT
NA NA TRBJ2-5 TRBV2 CASKEGIFLQQTQYF TGTGCCAGCAAGGAGGGGATTTTTCTCCAGCAGACCCAGTACTTC
once NA TRBJ2-1 TRBV19 CASSIDPSAANQFF TGTGCCAGTAGTATAGACCCCTCGGCGGCCAACCAGTTCTTC
NA TRBD1 TRBJ1-2 TRBV28 CASSTWGQGMGYTF TGTGCCAGCAGTACCTGGGGACAGGGGATGGGCTACACCTTC
NA NA TRBJ2-3 TRBV12-3/TRBV12-4 CASSPPVDTQYF TGTGCCAGCAGTCCACCAGTGGATACGCAGTATTTT
NA NA TRBJ2-5 TRBV27 CASSASQETQYF TGTGCCAGCTCGGCTAGCCAAGAGACCCAGTACTTC
NA TRBD1 TRBJ1-6 TRBV6-5 CASSQIGQGGSPLHF TGTGCCAGCAGCCAGATAGGACAGGGAGGTTCACCCCTCCACTTT
NA TRBD1 TRBJ1-4 TRBV4-1 CASSPGQGANEKLFF TGCGCCAGCAGCCCGGGACAGGGGGCGAATGAAAAACTGTTTTTT
NA TRBD1 TRBJ2-3 TRBV19 CASSIGQGVTDTQYF TGTGCCAGTAGTATCGGACAGGGGGTTACAGATACGCAGTATTTT
NA NA TRBJ1-1 TRBV10-3 CAISYKGGNTEAFF TGTGCCATCAGTTACAAAGGGGGGAACACTGAAGCTTTCTTT
NA NA TRBJ2-7 TRBV7-9 CASSFLLASEQYF TGTGCCAGCAGCTTCCTTCTAGCGAGCGAGCAGTACTTC
NA TRBD1 TRBJ1-2 TRBV5-1 CASSPATGSNYGYTF TGCGCCAGCAGCCCCGCGACAGGGTCTAACTATGGCTACACCTTC
NA TRBD1 TRBJ2-5 TRBV29-1 CSGDRGQETQYF TGCAGCGGGGACAGGGGCCAAGAGACCCAGTACTTC
NA TRBD1 TRBJ1-3 TRBV5-1 CASSFSGTGGMHSGNTIYF TGCGCCAGCAGCTTCTCCGGGACAGGGGGGATGCACTCTGGAAACACCATATATTTT
NA TRBD1 TRBJ1-5 TRBV6-4 CASSDRNRGLNQPQHF TGTGCCAGCAGTGACAGGAACAGGGGCCTCAATCAGCCCCAGCATTTT
NA NA TRBJ1-6 TRBV7-2 CASSSYGSPLHF TGTGCCAGCAGCTCCTATGGTTCACCCCTCCACTTT
NA NA TRBJ2-3 TRBV28 CASSSPGIVTAQYF TGTGCCAGCAGTTCACCAGGTATCGTAACTGCGCAGTATTTT
NA TRBD2 TRBJ2-3 TRBV5-1 CASSRFNMGLAGGRLGTDTQYF TGCGCCAGCAGCCGCTTTAATATGGGACTAGCGGGGGGTAGGTTGGGCACAGATACGCAGTATTTT
NA NA TRBJ2-5 TRBV30 CAWIGSGETQYF TGTGCCTGGATTGGGTCCGGGGAGACCCAGTACTTC
NA TRBD1 TRBJ2-3 TRBV13 CASSDRGDTQYF TGTGCCAGCAGCGACAGGGGGGATACGCAGTATTTT
NA NA TRBJ1-2 TRBV5-6 CASTGGDSYYGYTF TGTGCCAGTACCGGGGGTGACAGCTACTATGGCTACACCTTC
NA NA TRBJ1-3 TRBV4-1 CASSQDKGGGNTIYF TGCGCCAGCAGCCAAGATAAGGGAGGTGGAAACACCATATATTTT
NA NA TRBJ2-2 TRBV24-1 CATKRGNTGELFF TGTGCCACCAAGCGAGGTAACACCGGGGAGCTGTTTTTT
NA NA TRBJ1-5 TRBV28 CASSSRVDQPQHF TGTGCCAGCAGTTCCAGGGTGGATCAGCCCCAGCATTTT
NA NA TRBJ1-1 TRBV12-3/TRBV12-4 CASSLSGNTEAFF TGTGCCAGCAGTTTATCGGGGAACACTGAAGCTTTCTTT
NA NA TRBJ1-3 TRBV28 CASSFPPRAGNTIYF TGTGCCAGCAGTTTCCCCCCCAGGGCTGGAAACACCATATATTTT
few TRBD2 TRBJ2-3 TRBV12-5 CASGLGISGGTDTQYF TGTGCTAGTGGTTTGGGCATTAGCGGGGGCACAGATACGCAGTATTTT
NA TRBD1 TRBJ1-2 TRBV19 CASNRGSDGYTF TGTGCCAGTAACAGGGGCAGCGATGGCTACACCTTC
NA NA TRBJ1-1 TRBV7-8 CAAGRGRGNTEAFF TGTGCCGCCGGTCGGGGCAGGGGGAACACTGAAGCTTTCTTT
NA NA TRBJ1-2 TRBV6-1 CASSEVMGREGYTF TGTGCCAGCAGTGAAGTAATGGGGAGGGAGGGCTACACCTTC
few TRBD1 TRBJ1-2 TRBV19 CASSIDGQGVGYTF TGTGCCAGTAGTATAGATGGACAGGGGGTTGGCTACACCTTC
NA NA TRBJ1-3 TRBV19 CASGLGPSSGNTIYF TGTGCCAGCGGACTTGGCCCTAGCTCTGGAAACACCATATATTTT
few NA TRBJ2-3 TRBV7-2 CASSLNSFRTDTQYF TGTGCCAGCAGCTTAAACTCCTTCCGCACAGATACGCAGTATTTT
once TRBD1 TRBJ1-1 TRBV23-1 CASLRGQGESEAFF TGCGCCAGCCTCCGGGGGCAGGGGGAGTCTGAAGCTTTCTTT